This TCR beta chain was identified during a study of response to subunit inactivated influenza vaccine (dated by TCRdb to the late 2010s). The study in broad terms: Deep quantitative profiling of the T cell receptor repertoire was used in the study to follow responses to a trivalent subunit inactivated influenza vaccine. Broader findings and caveats from the paper: The authors proposed that each seasonal influenza vaccination may bring in only a limited number of new T cells.

CDR1 and CDR2 (SGHTA, FQGNSA) derive from the germline V gene. Relative to germline, V is 5 bases shorter and J is 7 bases shorter, with 12 bases between their ends. Including cysteine and phenylalanine, the CDR3 has 13 amino acids. Only the CDR3 DNA stays, 39 bases, in frame from base 1. This clonotype was seen many times. No antigen is known for it. Base qualities are not at hand, and no much larger clone is one base apart. The library was prepared using RT-PCR. TCRdb records Illumina HiSeq 2500 as the sequencer. TCRdb reran the public reads through fastp at Q25 and MiXCR, keeping productive beta chains. Identical CDR3 proteins give one entry, which carries the most common genes and DNA. This sample lists 650,000 to 800,000 distinct CDR3 sequences; about 14% were detected once. Roughly 6.4% of the sample lies in the top ten.

Sequences were derived from PBMCs from blood, sampled roughly 2 weeks before vaccination. The receptor chain draws on TRBV7-2 and TRBJ1-5, with TRBD1 tentatively as D gene (5 bases match). This sequence originates from a man aged 50 to 59 who received an inactivated influenza vaccine. Donor details come from another sample of the same person, matched by shared clones. The DNA sequence is given as TGTGCCAGCAGCCCGTCGGGGGAACAGCCCCAGCATTTT. It translates to CASSPSGEQPQHF.